This T cell receptor beta chain was sequenced during a study of blood T cell repertoires in COVID-19. Study-level background: Sources were T cells, B-cell-depleted T cells, or PBMCs; the material itself was cDNA or gDNA.

Clones were sequenced by immunoSEQ multiplex PCR, and TCRdb holds only the in-frame ones, with some missing. The sample has about 140,000 clones, under 90% seen once. CDR1 is SGHNT, CDR2 YENEEA, per germline. CDR3 length equals 15 residues. V was pared by 5 bases and J by 6 bases, with 6 bases of the junction left unmatched. The sequence was obtained from a woman between 18 and 29 years old who had been exposed to COVID-19. Sample: PBMCs or T cells enriched from blood (not recorded which). The chain carries TRBV11-3 and TRBJ2-3, with TRBD1 matching over 12 bases. DNA of the CDR3: TGTGCCAGCAGCAGGGGACAGGGGGCATCCGATACGCAGTATTTT. Protein sequence: CASSRGQGASDTQYF.